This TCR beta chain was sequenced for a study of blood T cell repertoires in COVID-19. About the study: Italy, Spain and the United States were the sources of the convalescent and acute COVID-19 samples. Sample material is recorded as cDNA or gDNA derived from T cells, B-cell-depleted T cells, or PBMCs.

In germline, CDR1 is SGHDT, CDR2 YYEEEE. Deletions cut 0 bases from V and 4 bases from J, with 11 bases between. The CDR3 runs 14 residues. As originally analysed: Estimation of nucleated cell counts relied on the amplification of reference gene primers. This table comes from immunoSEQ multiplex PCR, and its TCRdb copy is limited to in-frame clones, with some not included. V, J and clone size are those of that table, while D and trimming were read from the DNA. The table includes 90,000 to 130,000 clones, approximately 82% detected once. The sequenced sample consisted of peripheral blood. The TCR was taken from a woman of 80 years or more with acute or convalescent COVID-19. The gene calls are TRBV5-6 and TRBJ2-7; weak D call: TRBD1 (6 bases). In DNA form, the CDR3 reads TGTGCCAGCAGCTTGGCCTTAGGGGGTTACGAGCAGTACTTC. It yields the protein CASSLALGGYEQYF.